This record covers a single T cell receptor beta chain. What it binds is unknown. This entry is derived from a study of a mutant IDH1 vaccine in newly diagnosed glioma. In the study overall: Patients in the study were vaccinated eight times, receiving shots in weeks 1, 3, 5, 7, 11, 15, 19 and 23. Vaccine administration was initiated 4-6 weeks following radiotherapy alone, or with temozolomide cycles.

Points from the study as a whole: Pseudoprogression seemed unlinked to shifts in top peripheral T cell clonotypes.

Time point reported: week 23, last vaccination. A 20-mer mutant IDH1 peptide at 300 ug was injected subcutaneously with topical imiquimod. The protocol was immunoSEQ multiplex PCR, while the TCRdb copy is restricted to in-frame clones and leaves out a portion. This sample has roughly 74,000 clones; roughly 85% occur once, and the top ten carry 2.2%. Sequenced material: PBMCs, taken from a glioma patient whose treatment included an IDH1 peptide vaccine. The TCR comes from a young man with glioma. Some clones in this sample may be carry-over from other donors' samples.

CDR3 region: CASRALGGFYNEQFF. The CDR3 bases are TGCGCCAGCAGGGCTCTAGGGGGATTCTACAATGAGCAGTTCTTC. This chain uses TRBV4-1 with TRBJ2-1, with D maybe TRBD1 (6 bases). This CDR3 is 15 amino acids long. Germline CDR1 MGHRA, CDR2 YSYEKL. Trimming took off 6 bases at V and 3 bases at J, with 15 bases between the two ends.